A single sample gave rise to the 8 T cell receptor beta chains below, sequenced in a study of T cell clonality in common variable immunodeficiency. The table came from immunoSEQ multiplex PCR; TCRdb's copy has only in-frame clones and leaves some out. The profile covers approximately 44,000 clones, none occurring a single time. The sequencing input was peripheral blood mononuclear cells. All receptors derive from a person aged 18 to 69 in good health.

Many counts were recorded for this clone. The CDR3 reads CASSPYRINTGELFF. CDR3 bases read: TGTGCCAGCAGCCCATACAGGATCAACACCGGGGAG. V is TRBV5-5 and J is TRBJ2-2; TRBD1 might be the D (5 bases). The sequence runs out 3 residues before the end of the CDR3; the remainder is reconstructed from the germline J gene. This CDR3 is 15 amino acids long. The ends were cut back, 4 bases at V and 2 bases at J, with 12 bases in the middle. Germline-derived CDR1 and CDR2 are SGHKS and YYEKEE (reference sequence).

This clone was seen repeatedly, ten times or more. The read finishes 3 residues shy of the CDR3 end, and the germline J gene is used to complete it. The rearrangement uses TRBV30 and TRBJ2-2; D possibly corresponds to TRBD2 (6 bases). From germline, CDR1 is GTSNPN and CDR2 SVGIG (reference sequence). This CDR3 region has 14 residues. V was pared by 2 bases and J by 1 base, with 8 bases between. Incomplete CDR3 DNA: TGTGCCTGGAGTCTCGGGGGGAACACCGGGGAG. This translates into CAWSLGGNTGE. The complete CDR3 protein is CAWSLGGNTGELFF. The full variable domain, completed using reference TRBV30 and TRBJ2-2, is SQTIHQWPATLVQPVGSPLSLECTVEGTSNPNLYWYRQAAGRGLQLLFYSVGIGQISSEVPQNLSASRPQDRQFILSSKKLLLSDSGFYLCAWSLGGNTGELFFGEGSRLTVL.

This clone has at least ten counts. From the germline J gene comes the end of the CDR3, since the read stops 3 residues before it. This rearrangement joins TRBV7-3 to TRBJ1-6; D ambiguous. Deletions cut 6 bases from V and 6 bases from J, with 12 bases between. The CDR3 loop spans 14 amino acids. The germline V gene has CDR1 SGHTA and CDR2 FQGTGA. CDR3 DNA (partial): TGTGCCAGCAGTTCAGGCCAGCCTAATTCACCC. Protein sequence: CASSSGQPNSP. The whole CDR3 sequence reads CASSSGQPNSPLHF. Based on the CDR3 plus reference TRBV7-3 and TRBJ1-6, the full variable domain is GAGVSQTPSNKVTEKGKYVELRCDPISGHTALYWYRQSLGQGPEFLIYFQGTGAADDSGLPNDRFFAVRPEGSVSTLKIQRTERGDSAVYLCASSSGQPNSPLHFGNGTRLTVT.

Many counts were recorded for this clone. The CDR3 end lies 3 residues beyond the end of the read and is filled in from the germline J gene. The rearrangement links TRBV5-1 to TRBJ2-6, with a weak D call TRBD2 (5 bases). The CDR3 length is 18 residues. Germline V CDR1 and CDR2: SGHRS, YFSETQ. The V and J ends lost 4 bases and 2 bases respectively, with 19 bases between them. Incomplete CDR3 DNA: TGCGCCAGCAGCCTTATACCCTTAACAGCGGCTGGGGCCAACGTC. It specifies CASSLIPLTAAGANV. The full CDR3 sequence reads CASSLIPLTAAGANVLTF.

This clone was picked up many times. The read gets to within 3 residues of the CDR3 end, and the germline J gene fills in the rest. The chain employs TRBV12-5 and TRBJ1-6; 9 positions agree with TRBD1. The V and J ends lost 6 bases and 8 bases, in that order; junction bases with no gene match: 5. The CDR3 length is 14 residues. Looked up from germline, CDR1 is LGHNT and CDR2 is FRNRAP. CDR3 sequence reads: CASGEGTGYSPLHF. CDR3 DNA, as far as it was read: TGTGCTAGTGGCGAGGGGACAGGGTATTCACCC.

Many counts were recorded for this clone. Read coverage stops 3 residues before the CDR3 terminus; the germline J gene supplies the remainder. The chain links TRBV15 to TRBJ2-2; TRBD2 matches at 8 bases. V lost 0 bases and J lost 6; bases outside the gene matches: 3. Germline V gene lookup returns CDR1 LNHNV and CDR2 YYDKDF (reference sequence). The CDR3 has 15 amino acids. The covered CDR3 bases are TGTGCCACCAGCAGAGAGGCTAGCGGGTCCGGGGAG. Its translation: CATSREASGSGE. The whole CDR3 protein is CATSREASGSGELFF.

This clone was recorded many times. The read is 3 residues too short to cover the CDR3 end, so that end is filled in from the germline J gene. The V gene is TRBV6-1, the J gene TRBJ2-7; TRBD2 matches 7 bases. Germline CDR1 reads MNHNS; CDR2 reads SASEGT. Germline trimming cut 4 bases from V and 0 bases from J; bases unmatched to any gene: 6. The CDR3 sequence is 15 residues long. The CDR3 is CASSVLAESSYEQYF. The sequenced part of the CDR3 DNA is TGTGCCAGCAGTGTGCTAGCGGAAAGCTCCTACGAG.

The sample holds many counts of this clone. The part of the CDR3 DNA that was read is TGTGCCATCAGTGAGTCCCCGGGACAGGGAAACTCAAAA. Its translation is CAISESPGQGNSK. The CDR3 in its entirety is CAISESPGQGNSKLFF. J is TRBJ1-4 and V is TRBV10-3; 9 nucleotides match TRBD1. The observed sequence ends 3 residues before the CDR3 terminus, with the missing tail filled in from the germline J gene. The CDR3 is 16 amino acids. The junction had 9 bases not matched to a gene; V was cut back by 0 bases and J by 10 bases. CDR1 ENHRY and CDR2 SYGVKD come from the germline V gene.